This T cell receptor (beta chain) was sequenced during a study of cytomegalovirus exposure and HLA in healthy donors. General observations from the study: When the data were analyzed later, several of the most significant clusters appeared to be linked to common viral pathogens. The investigators catalogued 150 to 200 TCR beta chains as cytomegalovirus-associated.

Germline lookup yields CDR1 ENHRY and CDR2 SYGVKD. The CDR3 spans 17 residues. The V and J ends lost 0 bases and 0 bases respectively, with 12 bases between them. Remarks on this clone: Its antigen is undetermined.

PCR was performed using 60 Vbeta and 13 Jbeta primers. Data came from immunoSEQ multiplex PCR; TCRdb stores just in-frame clones and leaves some out. The sample holds approximately 130,000 clones, approximately 80% seen once. The receptor was isolated from a boy between 2 and 10 years old in good health and CMV-seronegative. J is TRBJ1-3 and V is TRBV10-3; D uncertain. The sample taken for sequencing was PBMCs. The CDR3: CAISESSGETSGNTIYF. CDR3 sequence (DNA): TGTGCCATCAGTGAGTCCTCCGGGGAGACCTCTGGAAACACCATATATTTT.